The 23 T cell receptor beta chains below all came from one sample that was sequenced in a study of shared clonotypes between healthy human individuals. Selected positively for CCR7 and CD45RO-negative, naive CD8 cells excluded terminally differentiated effector memory CD45RA+ cells. TCRdb keeps only in-frame clones here, not all; method: immunoSEQ multiplex PCR. The table lists about 820,000 clones, 90% to 95% of them singletons. Sequencing was performed on naive CD8+ T cells sorted from blood. The receptors were sampled from a man aged 25 to 40 in good health.

This rearrangement joins TRBV7-2 to TRBJ2-7, with 12 bases lining up with TRBD2. The J segment lost 5 bases and the V segment lost 1 base, leaving 9 bases of the junction unmatched. The CDR3 spans 17 residues. The germline gives CDR1 SGHTA, CDR2 FQGNSA. As DNA, the CDR3 is TGTGCCAGCAGCTTAGGGCTAGCGGGAGGGCCTAGCCACGAGCAGTACTTC. Translation: CASSLGLAGGPSHEQYF.

V is TRBV27 and J is TRBJ2-7; 10 bases fit TRBD2. This CDR3 has 16 amino acids. Trimming took 5 bases from V and 0 from J; bases not matched to a gene: 7. Germline CDR1 is MNHEY and CDR2 is SMNVEV (reference sequence). CDR3 in DNA: TGTGCCAGCAGTGCGGGACTAGCGACAGACTCCTACGAGCAGTACTTC. It encodes CASSAGLATDSYEQYF.

This rearrangement joins TRBV11-2 to TRBJ2-5, with D possibly being TRBD2 (6 bases). The CDR3 has 13 residues. The V gene lost 11 bases and the J gene lost 3 bases, with 16 bases spanning the gap. In germline, CDR1 is SGHAT, CDR2 FQNNGV. For the CDR3, the DNA is TGTGCCCTCCGGCAGGGCGGGGAAGAGACCCAGTACTTC. The encoded protein is CALRQGGEETQYF.

This clone came up once. V gene TRBV7-9 combines with J gene TRBJ2-2, with D maybe TRBD2 (6 bases). Germline V gene sequence: CDR1 SEHNR, CDR2 FQNEAQ (reference sequence). Trimming left V 5 bases short and J 0 bases short, with 16 bases between. CDR3 length equals 17 residues. The DNA of the CDR3 is TGTGCCAGCAGCCCAAGCCTTGGGGGGACGAACACCGGGGAGCTGTTTTTT. Its protein is CASSPSLGGTNTGELFF.

Concerning this clone: Within the sample, other DNA sequences also encode this same CDR3. The V call is TRBV27, the J call TRBJ2-7; D may match TRBD1 or TRBD2 (7 bases each). The V and J ends lost 3 bases and 3 bases respectively, with 12 bases between them. CDR3 length: 14 amino acids. Germline lookup yields CDR1 MNHEY and CDR2 SMNVEV (reference sequence). The CDR3 nucleotides are TGTGCCAGCAGTTTGTCAGGGGGGGGCTACGAGCAGTACTTC. Translating it yields CASSLSGGGYEQYF.

Of note for this clone: A read error may account for a junction end that differs from germline. The chain recombines TRBV11-2 with TRBJ2-1; D is ambiguous. Per germline, CDR1 SGHAT and CDR2 FQNNGV. The CDR3 loop spans 11 amino acids. CDR3 coding DNA: TGTGCCAGCAGCTTAGATCAGGCTGCAGTCTTC. It specifies CASSLDQAAVF.

V and J are TRBV7-9 and TRBJ2-3; D not certain. The V gene lost 5 bases and the J gene lost 2 bases, with 14 bases spanning the gap. The CDR3 covers 15 residues. The V gene's germline CDR1 is SEHNR and CDR2 FQNEAQ (reference sequence). The CDR3 reads CASSPPGYLTDTQYF. As DNA, the CDR3 is TGTGCCAGCAGCCCGCCGGGCTACCTCACAGATACGCAGTATTTT.

The chain couples TRBV14 to TRBJ2-7; 7 bases map to TRBD1. V lost 4 bases to trimming and J lost 3 bases; unmatched junction nucleotides: 12. There are 16 residues in the CDR3. Germline loops: CDR1 SGHDN, CDR2 FVKESK. As DNA, the CDR3 is TGTGCCAGCAGCCGCCTCGGACAGGAGCTCTTCTACGAGCAGTACTTC. This encodes CASSRLGQELFYEQYF.

J is TRBJ2-5 and V is TRBV2; 9 nucleotides agree with TRBD2. This CDR3 is 18 amino acids long. Germline V CDR1 and CDR2: SNHLY, FYNNEI. V shed 2 bases, J shed 2 bases, and the junction held 12 bases outside the gene matches. CDR3 bases: TGTGCCAGCAGTGAACAAGGGCTAGCGGGAAGGTATCAAGAGACCCAGTACTTC. Amino acids: CASSEQGLAGRYQETQYF.

The rearrangement joins TRBV19 to TRBJ2-2; D not certain. Trimming took 3 bases from V and 2 from J, leaving 7 bases between them. Germline loops: CDR1 LNHDA, CDR2 SQIVND (reference sequence). The CDR3 has 14 residues. CDR3 region: CASSILDNTGELFF. The CDR3 DNA sequence: TGTGCCAGTAGTATTCTCGACAACACCGGGGAGCTGTTTTTT.

This clone was seen only once. A far larger clone is one nucleotide away, so this likely arose from a read error. V usage is TRBV28 and J usage is TRBJ2-1, with D unresolved. Trimming cost V 2 bases and J 5 bases, with 4 bases left between them. Germline V gives CDR1 MDHEN, CDR2 SYDVKM. The CDR3 runs 12 residues. CDR3 nucleotides: TGTGCCAGCAGTTTAAACGACAATGAGCAGTTCTTC. Protein: CASSLNDNEQFF.

The chain joins TRBV7-9 to TRBJ2-7, with D tentatively TRBD1 or TRBD2 (5 bases each). The CDR3 is 19 amino acids. Trimming shortened V by 2 bases and J by 2 bases, and 25 bases separated the two germline ends. Germline CDR1 is SEHNR and CDR2 is FQNEAQ (reference sequence). The DNA of the CDR3 is TGTGCCAGCAGCTTAAAAGGGGCGCTCCCGGGATCTAATACCTACGAGCAGTACTTC. Amino acids: CASSLKGALPGSNTYEQYF.

On this clone itself: Other DNA sequences of this sample code for an identical CDR3. The chain combines TRBV28 with TRBJ2-7; 7 bases map to TRBD1. The CDR3 runs 14 residues. In germline, CDR1 is MDHEN, CDR2 SYDVKM. V gave up 3 bases and J gave up 2 bases; unmatched junction bases: 4. CDR3: CASSLGTATYEQYF. The CDR3 nucleotides are TGTGCCAGCAGTTTGGGGACAGCAACCTACGAGCAGTACTTC.

The V gene is TRBV5-8, the J gene TRBJ1-1, with 9 positions matching TRBD1. From germline, CDR1 is SGHTS and CDR2 YDEGEE. The CDR3 is 17 residues long. The V gene end was trimmed by 5 bases and the J gene end by 3 bases; junction bases not matched to a gene: 14. The CDR3 bases are TGTGCCAGCAGTCCGGGACAGGGTAGAGGGTGGGACACTGAAGCTTTCTTT. Translating gives CASSPGQGRGWDTEAFF.

This clone is a singleton in its sample. This chain joins TRBV6-5 and TRBJ1-1; TRBD1 matches 8 bases. The CDR3 runs to 13 residues. Germline assignment: CDR1 MNHEY and CDR2 SVGAGI. After removal of 8 bases from V and 4 bases from J, the junction contained 6 bases not matched to a gene. As DNA, the CDR3 is TGTGCCAGCCTTCCACAGGGGGGCACTGAAGCTTTCTTT. It translates to CASLPQGGTEAFF.

The chain combines TRBV5-1 with TRBJ2-1; possible D gene TRBD2, 5 bases. This CDR3 contains 16 residues. Germline CDR1 SGHRS, CDR2 YFSETQ. V was pared by 6 bases and J by 4 bases, with 20 bases between. CDR3: CASIGEFSGGYNEQFF. DNA of the CDR3: TGCGCCAGCATTGGGGAGTTTTCCGGCGGTTACAATGAGCAGTTCTTC.

This chain links TRBV27 with TRBJ2-7; D not resolved. V was cut by 7 bases and J by 2 bases, with 12 bases left in between. The CDR3 loop spans 13 amino acids. Germline-derived CDR1 and CDR2 are MNHEY and SMNVEV (reference sequence). The CDR3 DNA reads as TGTGCCAGCACGAGACGATTCCCCTACGAGCAGTACTTC. Amino acid sequence: CASTRRFPYEQYF.

Remarks on this clone: It is unclear where the CDR3 begins or ends on the DNA, so no DNA is shown, and the CDR3 is as TCRdb lists it. The rearrangement uses TRBV6-5 and TRBJ1-2. CDR1 and CDR2 from the germline V gene are MNHEY and SVGAGI. Termini included, the CDR3 measures 14 amino acids. The CDR3 sequence: CASSLGMGNYGYTF.

A few counts support this clone. CDR3 amino acids: CASSLVGTGDDNEQFF. DNA for the CDR3: TGTGCCAGCAGCTTAGTCGGGACAGGGGACGACAATGAGCAGTTCTTC. The rearrangement links TRBV7-9 to TRBJ2-1, with TRBD1 matching 10 bases. Germline CDR1 reads SEHNR; CDR2 reads FQNEAQ (reference sequence). The CDR3 covers 16 residues. The V and J ends lost 1 base and 5 bases, in that order; junction bases with no gene match: 5.

In the case of this clone: Other DNA sequences from this sample encode an identical CDR3 as well. V usage is TRBV27 and J usage is TRBJ2-1; D may be TRBD1 (5 bases). CDR1 is MNHEY and CDR2 is SMNVEV in the germline V gene (reference sequence). The CDR3 runs 13 residues. V was trimmed by 3 bases and J by 4 bases, leaving 7 bases between them. This CDR3 is CASSLQGYNEQFF. The CDR3 nucleotides are TGTGCCAGCAGTTTGCAGGGTTACAATGAGCAGTTCTTC.

This clone was picked up one time. The V call is TRBV5-1, the J call TRBJ2-2; no firm D call. Trimming shortened V by 0 bases and J by 1 base, and 7 bases separated the two germline ends. The CDR3 is 15 amino acids. CDR1 and CDR2 from the germline V gene are SGHRS and YFSETQ. CDR3 loop: CASSLGGVNTGELFF. The CDR3 region has the DNA TGCGCCAGCAGCTTGGGAGGTGTGAACACCGGGGAGCTGTTTTTT.

The chain is built from TRBV27 and TRBJ2-7; 8 bases are shared with TRBD1. The CDR3 sequence is 18 residues long. Germline lookup yields CDR1 MNHEY and CDR2 SMNVEV (reference sequence). V dropped 4 bases and J dropped 0; count of bases not matched to a gene: 14. The DNA of the CDR3 is TGTGCCAGCAGTTCGAGAAATAATCGGGACAGGTACTCCTACGAGCAGTACTTC. This encodes CASSSRNNRDRYSYEQYF.

The chain combines TRBV11-2 with TRBJ2-7; D call uncertain. Germline CDR1 reads SGHAT; CDR2 reads FQNNGV. V was cut by 5 bases and J by 6 bases, with 20 bases left in between. This CDR3 region has 15 residues. CDR3 DNA sequence: TGTGCCAGCAGCCCCACTGTTCGACCCTACGTCGAGCAGTACTTC. Translating it yields CASSPTVRPYVEQYF.